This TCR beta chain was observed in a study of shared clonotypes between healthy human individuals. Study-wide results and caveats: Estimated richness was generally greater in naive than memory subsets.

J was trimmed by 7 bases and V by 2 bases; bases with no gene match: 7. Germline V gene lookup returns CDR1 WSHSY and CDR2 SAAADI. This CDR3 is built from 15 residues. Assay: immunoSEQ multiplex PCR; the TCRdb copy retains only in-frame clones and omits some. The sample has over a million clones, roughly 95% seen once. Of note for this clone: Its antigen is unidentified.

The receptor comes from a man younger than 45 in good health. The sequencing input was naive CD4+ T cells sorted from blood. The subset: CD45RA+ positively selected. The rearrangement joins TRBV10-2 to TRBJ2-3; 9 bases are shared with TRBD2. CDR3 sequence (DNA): TGCGCCAGCAGTGAGAGGGTAGCGGGAGTGAATACGCAGTATTTT. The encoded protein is CASSERVAGVNTQYF.